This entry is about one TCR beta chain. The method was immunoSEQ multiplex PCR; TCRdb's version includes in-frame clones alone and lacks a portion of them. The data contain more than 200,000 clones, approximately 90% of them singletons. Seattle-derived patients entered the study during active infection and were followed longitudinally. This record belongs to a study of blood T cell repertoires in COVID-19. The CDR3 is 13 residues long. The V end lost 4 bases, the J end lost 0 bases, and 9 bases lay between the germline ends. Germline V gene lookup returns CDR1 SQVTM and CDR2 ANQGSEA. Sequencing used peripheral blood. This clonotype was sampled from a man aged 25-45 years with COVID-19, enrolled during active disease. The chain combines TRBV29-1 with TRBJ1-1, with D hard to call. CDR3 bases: TGCAGCGTTGCACGGAGATTGAACACTGAAGCTTTCTTT. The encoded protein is CSVARRLNTEAFF.